This TCR beta chain was captured in a study of a mutant IDH1 vaccine in newly diagnosed glioma. About the research overall: Of the patients given treatment, roughly 62% were male and 37.5% were female, and a mean age of roughly 40 years was recorded. Before enrollment, the patients had been treated with radiotherapy alone, temozolomide alone, or both together. Most of them had received both.

TCRdb keeps only in-frame clones here, not all; method: immunoSEQ multiplex PCR. Of around 78,000 clones in the sample, roughly 85% were seen once. Time point here: week 23, last vaccination. Vaccination comprised doses that each held 300 ug of mutant IDH1 20-mer peptide, plus topical imiquimod. This clone turned up a few times. Its target is not known. Whole-study findings and limits: Variations in leading peripheral T cell clonotypes appeared to have no connection with pseudoprogression.

CDR3 length equals 14 residues. Trimming left V 2 bases short and J 6 bases short, with 11 bases between. The germline gives CDR1 SEHNR, CDR2 FQNEAQ (reference sequence). V usage is TRBV7-9 and J usage is TRBJ2-1; D is undetermined. Sequenced material: PBMCs, taken from a glioma patient whose treatment included an IDH1 peptide vaccine. This TCR came from a man aged 25-40 years with glioma. Some clones in this sample may be carry-over from other donors' samples. The CDR3 DNA reads TGTGCCAGCAGCTTATCGTCTTATAGCAATGAGCAGTTCTTC. It is translated as CASSLSSYSNEQFF. Together with reference TRBV7-9 and TRBJ2-1, the CDR3 gives the full variable domain: DTGVSQNPRHKITKRGQNVTFRCDPISEHNRLYWYRQTLGQGPEFLTYFQNEAQLEKSRLLSDRFSAERPKGSFSTLEIQRTEQGDSAMYLCASSLSSYSNEQFFGPGTRLTVL.